Listed below are T cell receptor beta chains from one sample, sequenced in a study of T cell clonotyping in hematopoietic cell transplantation. TCRdb's table, derived via immunoSEQ multiplex PCR, lists solely in-frame clones and lacks some. The sample shows under 20,000 clones, roughly 90% of them seen only once. Specimen: peripheral blood mononuclear cells. The receptors were gathered from a middle-aged man in good health. Some clones in this sample may be carry-over from other donors' samples. Both conserved end residues are part of each CDR3.

>TRBJ2-7|TRBV11-2
CASSTTYEQYF
>TRBJ1-4|TRBV5-6
CASSFVVGGKLFF
>TRBJ2-5|TRBV7-7
CASSFRNRGSGETQYF
>TRBJ2-7|TRBV29-1
CSVDGGSGYEQYF
>TRBJ1-2|TRBV29-1
CSVEDRRHTYGYTF
>TRBJ1-2|TRBV6-5
CASSYLQGGPAGGYTF
>TRBJ1-2|TRBV2
CASRGGQVISYTF
>TRBJ1-1|TRBV11-2
CASSQFLEAFF
>TRBJ1-4|TRBV5-1
CASSSGTRNEKLFF
>TRBJ1-4|TRBV6-5
CASRLNQGFMGKLFF
>TRBJ2-7|TRBV14
CASSQDWIGGSSGEQYF
>TRBJ1-1|TRBV7-9
CASTQEIHEAFF
>TRBJ2-2|TRBV7-3
CASSLVAGGNTGELFF
>TRBJ2-7|TRBV10-2
CASSEMGRGQYEQYF
>TRBJ1-6|TRBV6-5
CASRDSAYNSPLHF
>TRBJ1-2|TRBV28
CASSFLTAGYGYTF
>TRBJ2-3|TRBV6-5
CASSYSSPGAGDTQYF
>TRBJ1-2|TRBV28
CASSLGWTATYGYTF
>TRBJ2-5|TRBV7-9
CASSLAMGHQETQYF
>TRBJ2-1|TRBV29-1
CSVRLAGGYNEQFF
>TRBJ2-7|TRBV28
CASSPSDAAYEQYF
>TRBJ2-7|TRBV5-1
CASSRRSGNDRYEQYF
>TRBJ2-7|TRBV7-9
CASSLVSGGAYEQYF
>TRBJ2-2|TRBV6-5
CASSYRGLNTGELFF
>TRBJ1-5|TRBV25-1
CASSDPLGDQPQHF
>TRBJ2-2|TRBV6-5
CASSYSIYWASGELFF
>TRBJ2-2|TRBV7-8
CASSLRNTGELFF
>TRBJ1-2|TRBV6-6
CASKGAMGYGYTF
>TRBJ1-1|TRBV4-2
CASSPGQGGNTEAFF
>TRBJ1-2|TRBV2
CASSEGRGNYGYTF
>TRBJ1-5|TRBV7-2
CASSSQPGNQPQHF
>TRBJ1-2|TRBV5-4
CASSLAGASVGYTF
>TRBJ2-1|TRBV28
CASGGLAGGLDEQFF
>TRBJ2-5|TRBV7-2
CASSLMFGKETQYF
>TRBJ1-2|TRBV29-1
CSVETGQGATDYGYTF
>TRBJ2-1|TRBV2
CASSYTNQQFF
>TRBJ1-6|TRBV7-3
CASSLNGANNSPLHF
>TRBJ2-2|TRBV25-1
CASRGGGLPGELFF
>TRBJ1-2|TRBV2
CASRDLGASYGYTF
>TRBJ1-1|TRBV12-5
CASAVFFDTEAFF
>TRBJ1-2|TRBV14
CASSQLPGGYGYTF
>TRBJ2-5|TRBV5-4
CASSSPTSGGSPETQYF
>TRBJ2-2|TRBV7-7
CASGTSNTGELFF
>TRBJ2-1|TRBV4-1
CASSQGLAGAPEQFF
>TRBJ1-4|TRBV28
CASSPDGAGEKLFF
>TRBJ1-2|TRBV28
CASSSPAWARYGYTF
>TRBJ2-7|TRBV1
CTSSHDRGTGWYEQYF
>TRBJ1-3|TRBV5-1
CASSQDRTGNTIYF
>TRBJ2-3|TRBV25-1
CASSQGSRDTQYF
>TRBJ1-5|TRBV5-1
CASSYNPQGALDSNQPQHF
>TRBJ2-5|TRBV7-2
CASSPGDRHQETQYF
>TRBJ1-5|TRBV6-5
CATGTGAQPQHF
>TRBJ2-3|TRBV7-2
CASSLAASYTDTQYF